A single sample gave rise to the 5 T cell receptor beta chains below, sequenced in a study of blood T cells in healthy people across ages. Then a second PCR, running roughly 7 to 11 cycles, was carried out with a sample-barcoded 5' primer and a J-beta primer mix. TCRdb itself ran the 5' RACE reads through MiXCR, one entry per CDR3 protein. The sample has over a million distinct CDR3 sequences, 35% to 45% seen once. Specimen: blood. The receptors shown here come from a woman under 30 in good health.

The chain couples TRBV29-1 to TRBJ2-1; TRBD1 or TRBD2 may be the D gene (6 bases each). The DNA matches TRBJ2-7 better at its end, which makes the J call doubtful. Per germline, CDR1 SQVTM and CDR2 ANQGSEA. The CDR3 is 15 residues long. CDR3 region: CSVERRDKSYNEQYF. The CDR3 coding sequence is TGCAGCGTTGAAAGGCGGGACAAGTCCTACAATGAGCAGTACTTC.

The rearrangement joins TRBV4-3 to TRBJ1-2; D ambiguous. V gave up 1 base and J gave up 3 bases, with 9 bases separating them. This CDR3 is built from 14 residues. The germline CDR1 and CDR2 sequences are LGHNA and YSLEER. As DNA, the CDR3 is TGCGCCAGCAGCCAAGCCCACGGCGACTATGGCTACACCTTC. This codes for CASSQAHGDYGYTF.

This chain uses TRBV4-3 with TRBJ1-3; D uncertain. CDR1 is LGHNA, CDR2 YSLEER, per germline. Deletions cut 2 bases from V and 2 bases from J, with 10 bases between. The CDR3 spans 15 residues. Written as DNA, the CDR3 is TGCGCCAGCAGCCAAAATGACAATCCTGGAAACACCATATATTTT. This sequence encodes CASSQNDNPGNTIYF.

This clonotype was found a few times. The CDR3 nucleotides read TGTGCCAGCCCGCCAAGGGGGGATAGAGGCACTGAAGCTTTCTTT. Its protein product is CASPPRGDRGTEAFF. The chain is built from TRBV6-2 or TRBV6-3 and TRBJ1-1; tentatively, D is TRBD1 (6 bases). CDR1 MNHEY and CDR2 SVGEGT come from the germline V gene. The CDR3 sequence is 15 residues long. V was shortened by 8 bases and J by 4 bases, with 20 bases between the two germline ends.

The chain carries TRBV12-3 or TRBV12-4 and TRBJ2-3; 8 nucleotides match TRBD2. The CDR3 is made up of 16 amino acids. The V gene end was trimmed by 3 bases and the J gene end by 1 base; junction bases not matched to a gene: 6. This chain's CDR3 is CASSFPYSGGTDTQYF. The CDR3 bases are TGTGCCAGCAGTTTCCCTTATAGCGGGGGCACAGATACGCAGTATTTT.